Listed below are T cell receptor beta chains from one sample, sequenced in a study of CD8+CD57+ T cells in acquired aplastic anemia. TCRdb analysed the reads with MiXCR anew, one entry per CDR3 protein. This table holds 150,000 to 200,000 distinct CDR3 sequences, around 66% found once. What was sequenced was sorted CD4+, CD8+, or CD8+CD57+ T cells (not recorded which) from PBMCs. The receptors here all came from a human donor with severe aplastic anemia or a healthy control (not recorded which). The CDR3 runs from the conserved cysteine through the conserved F or W. Fields, in order: CDR3 protein, CDR3 DNA, D gene, clone size, V gene, J gene. D genes are given only for firm matches. A row's size may be missing; if present it is once, few, many or a size class.

CAISESPGWNTGELFF	TGTGCCATCAGTGAGTCCCCCGGCTGGAACACCGGGGAGCTGTTTTTT	-	-	TRBV10-3	TRBJ2-2
CASSVVGSTDTQYF	TGTGCCAGCAGCGTAGTCGGGAGCACAGATACGCAGTATTTT	-	-	TRBV9	TRBJ2-3
CASSGEDEQYF	TGTGCCAGCAGCGGGGAGGACGAGCAGTACTTC	-	-	TRBV9	TRBJ2-7
CSAFILPSSYEQYF	TGCAGTGCTTTCATCCTCCCCAGCTCCTACGAGCAGTACTTC	-	-	TRBV20-1	TRBJ2-7
CASTLSRTDYGYTF	TGTGCCAGCACTTTAAGTCGGACAGACTATGGCTACACCTTC	-	once	TRBV6-5	TRBJ1-2
CASSLAVKGPYGYTF	TGTGCCAGCAGCTTAGCTGTAAAGGGCCCCTATGGCTACACCTTC	-	-	TRBV7-9	TRBJ1-2
CASSGELETQYF	TGCGCCAGTAGCGGGGAACTGGAGACCCAGTACTTC	TRBD2	few	TRBV5-1	TRBJ2-5
CASSLVWGIETQYF	TGTGCCAGCAGCTTAGTCTGGGGCATCGAGACCCAGTACTTC	-	-	TRBV7-9	TRBJ2-5
CASSLGGRETQYF	TGTGCCAGCAGCTTAGGGGGGAGGGAGACCCAGTACTTC	-	few	TRBV7-3	TRBJ2-5
CASSLTGGAGSNYGYTF	TGCGCCAGCAGCCTGACAGGGGGCGCCGGGTCGAACTATGGCTACACCTTC	TRBD1	-	TRBV5-1	TRBJ1-2